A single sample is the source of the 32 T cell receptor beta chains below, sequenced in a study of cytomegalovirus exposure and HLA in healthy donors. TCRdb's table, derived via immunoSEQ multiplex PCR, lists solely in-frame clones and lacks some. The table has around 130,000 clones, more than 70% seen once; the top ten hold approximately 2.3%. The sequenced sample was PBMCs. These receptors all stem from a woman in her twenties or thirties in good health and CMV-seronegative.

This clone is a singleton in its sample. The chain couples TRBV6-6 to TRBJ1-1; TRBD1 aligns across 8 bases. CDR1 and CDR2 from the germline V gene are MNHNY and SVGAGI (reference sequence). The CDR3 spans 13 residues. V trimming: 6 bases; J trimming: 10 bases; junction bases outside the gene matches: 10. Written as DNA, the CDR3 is TGTGCCAGCAGCGTTGGACAGGGCCGCGGAGCTTTCTTT. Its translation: CASSVGQGRGAFF.

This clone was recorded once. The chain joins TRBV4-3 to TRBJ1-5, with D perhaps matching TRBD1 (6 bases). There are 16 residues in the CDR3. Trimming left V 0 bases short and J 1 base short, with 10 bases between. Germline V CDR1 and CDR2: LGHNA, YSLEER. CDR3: CASSQDYTGSNQPQHF. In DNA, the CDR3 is TGCGCCAGCAGCCAAGATTATACAGGGAGCAATCAGCCCCAGCATTTT.

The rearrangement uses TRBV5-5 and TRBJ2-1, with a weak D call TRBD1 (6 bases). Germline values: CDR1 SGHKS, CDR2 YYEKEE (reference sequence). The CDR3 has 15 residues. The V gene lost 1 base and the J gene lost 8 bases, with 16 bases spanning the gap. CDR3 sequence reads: CASSLRSGVRDEQFF. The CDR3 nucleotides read TGTGCCAGCAGCTTGAGGTCAGGGGTGAGAGATGAGCAGTTCTTC.

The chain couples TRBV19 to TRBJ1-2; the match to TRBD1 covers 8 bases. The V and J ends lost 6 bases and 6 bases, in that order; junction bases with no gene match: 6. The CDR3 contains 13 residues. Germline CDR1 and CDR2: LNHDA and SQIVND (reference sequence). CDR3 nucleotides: TGTGCCAGTAGCCAGACAGGGGTGGATGGCTACACCTTC. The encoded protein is CASSQTGVDGYTF. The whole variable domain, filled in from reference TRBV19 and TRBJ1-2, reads DGGITQSPKYLFRKEGQNVTLSCEQNLNHDAMYWYRQDPGQGLRLIYYSQIVNDFQKGDIAEGYSVSREKKESFPLTVTSAQKNPTAFYLCASSQTGVDGYTFGSGTRLTVV.

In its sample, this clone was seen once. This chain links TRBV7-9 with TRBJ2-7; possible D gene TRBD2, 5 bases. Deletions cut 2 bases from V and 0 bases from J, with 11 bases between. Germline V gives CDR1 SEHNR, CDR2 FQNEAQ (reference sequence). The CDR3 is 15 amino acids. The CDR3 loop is CASSLLLGSSYEQYF. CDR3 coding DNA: TGTGCCAGCAGCTTATTGCTGGGGAGCTCCTACGAGCAGTACTTC.

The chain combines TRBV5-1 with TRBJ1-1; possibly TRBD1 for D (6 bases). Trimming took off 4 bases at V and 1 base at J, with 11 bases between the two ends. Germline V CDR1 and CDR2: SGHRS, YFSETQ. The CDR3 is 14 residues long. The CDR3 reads CASSRDIRNTEAFF. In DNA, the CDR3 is TGCGCCAGCAGCCGGGACATACGGAACACTGAAGCTTTCTTT.

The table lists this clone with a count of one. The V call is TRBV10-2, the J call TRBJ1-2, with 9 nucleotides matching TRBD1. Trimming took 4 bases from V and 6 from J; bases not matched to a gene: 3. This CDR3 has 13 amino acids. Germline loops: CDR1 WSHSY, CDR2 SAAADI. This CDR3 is CASSVGTGNGYTF. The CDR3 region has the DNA TGCGCCAGCAGTGTCGGGACAGGGAATGGCTACACCTTC.

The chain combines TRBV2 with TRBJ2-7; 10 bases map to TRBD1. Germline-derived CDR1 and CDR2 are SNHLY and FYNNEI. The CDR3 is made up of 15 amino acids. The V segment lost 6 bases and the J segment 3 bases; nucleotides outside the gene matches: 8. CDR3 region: CASRETGGFLYEQYF. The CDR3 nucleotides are TGTGCCAGCAGAGAGACAGGGGGCTTTCTCTACGAGCAGTACTTC. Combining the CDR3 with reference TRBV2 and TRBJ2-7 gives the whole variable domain EPEVTQTPSHQVTQMGQEVILRCVPISNHLYFYWYRQILGQKVEFLVSFYNNEISEKSEIFDDQFSVERPDGSNFTLKIRSTKLEDSAMYFCASRETGGFLYEQYFGPGTRLTVT.

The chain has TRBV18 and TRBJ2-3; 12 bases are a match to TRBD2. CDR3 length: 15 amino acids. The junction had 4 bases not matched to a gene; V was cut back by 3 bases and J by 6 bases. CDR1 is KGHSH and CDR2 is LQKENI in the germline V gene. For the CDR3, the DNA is TGTGCCAGCTCACCTGGACTAGCGGGGTCCGATACGCAGTATTTT. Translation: CASSPGLAGSDTQYF.

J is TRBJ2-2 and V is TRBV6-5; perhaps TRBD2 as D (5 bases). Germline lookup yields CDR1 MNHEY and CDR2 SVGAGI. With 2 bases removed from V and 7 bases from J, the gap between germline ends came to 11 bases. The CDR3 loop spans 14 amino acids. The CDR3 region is CASSYNGLGGELFF. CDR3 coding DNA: TGTGCCAGCAGTTACAACGGACTCGGCGGGGAGCTGTTTTTT.

In DNA, the CDR3 is TGTGCCAGCAGCACCTCCGGGACTTTGCAGTATTTT. This codes for CASSTSGTLQYF. V usage is TRBV5-4 and J usage is TRBJ2-3, with D tentatively TRBD2 (6 bases). The CDR3 is 12 amino acids. Trimming cost V 4 bases and J 11 bases, with 14 bases left between them. The germline V gene has CDR1 SGHNT and CDR2 YYREEE (reference sequence).

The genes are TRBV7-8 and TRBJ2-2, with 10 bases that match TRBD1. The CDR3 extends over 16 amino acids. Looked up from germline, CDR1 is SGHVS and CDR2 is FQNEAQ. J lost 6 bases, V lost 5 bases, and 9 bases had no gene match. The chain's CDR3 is CASSLTGQGRAGELFF. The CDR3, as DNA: TGTGCCAGCAGCCTAACGGGACAGGGGAGGGCCGGGGAGCTGTTTTTT.

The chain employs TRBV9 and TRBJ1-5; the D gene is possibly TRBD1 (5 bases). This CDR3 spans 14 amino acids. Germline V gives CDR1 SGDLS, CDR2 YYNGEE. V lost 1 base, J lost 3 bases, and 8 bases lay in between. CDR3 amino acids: CASSVSGFNQPQHF. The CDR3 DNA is TGTGCCAGCAGCGTATCAGGGTTCAATCAGCCCCAGCATTTT. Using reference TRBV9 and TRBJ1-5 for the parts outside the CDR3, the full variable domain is DSGVTQTPKHLITATGQRVTLRCSPRSGDLSVYWYQQSLDQGLQFLIQYYNGEERAKGNILERFSAQQFPDLHSELNLSSLELGDSALYFCASSVSGFNQPQHFGDGTRLSIL.

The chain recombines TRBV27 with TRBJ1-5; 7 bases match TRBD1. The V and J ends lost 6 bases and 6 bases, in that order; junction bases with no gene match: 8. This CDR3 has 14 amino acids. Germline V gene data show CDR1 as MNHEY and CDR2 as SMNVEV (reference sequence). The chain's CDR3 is CASSPGGVSQPQHF. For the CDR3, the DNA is TGTGCCAGCAGCCCAGGGGGAGTCAGTCAGCCCCAGCATTTT.

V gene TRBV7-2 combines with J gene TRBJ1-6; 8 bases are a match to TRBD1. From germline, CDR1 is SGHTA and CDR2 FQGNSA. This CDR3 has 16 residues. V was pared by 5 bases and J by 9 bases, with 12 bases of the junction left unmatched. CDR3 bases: TGTGCCAGCAGCGAGGGGCGGCAGGGGGCTTTTTCACCCCTCCACTTT. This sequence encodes CASSEGRQGAFSPLHF.

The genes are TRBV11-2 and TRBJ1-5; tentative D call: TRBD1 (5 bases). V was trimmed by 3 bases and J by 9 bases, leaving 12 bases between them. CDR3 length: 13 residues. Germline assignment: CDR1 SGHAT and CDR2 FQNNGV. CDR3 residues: CASSLGGSRPQHF. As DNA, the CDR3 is TGTGCCAGCAGCTTGGGGGGTTCCAGGCCCCAGCATTTT. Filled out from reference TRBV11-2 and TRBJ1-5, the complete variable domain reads EAGVAQSPRYKIIEKRQSVAFWCNPISGHATLYWYQQILGQGPKLLIQFQNNGVVDDSQLPKDRFSAERLKGVDSTLKIQPAKLEDSAVYLCASSLGGSRPQHFGDGTRLSIL.

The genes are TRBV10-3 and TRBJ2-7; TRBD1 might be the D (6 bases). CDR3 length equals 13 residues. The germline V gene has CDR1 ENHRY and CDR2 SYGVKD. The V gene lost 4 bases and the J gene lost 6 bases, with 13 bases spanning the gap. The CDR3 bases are TGTGCCATCAGTGCGCAGGGGTTCGGCGAGCAGTACTTC. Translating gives CAISAQGFGEQYF.

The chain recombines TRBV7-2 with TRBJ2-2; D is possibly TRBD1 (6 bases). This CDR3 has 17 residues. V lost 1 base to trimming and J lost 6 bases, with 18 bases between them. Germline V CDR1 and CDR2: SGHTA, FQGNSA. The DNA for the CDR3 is TGTGCCAGCAGCTTAGTGGCGCGTACAGGGCAATCCGGGGAGCTGTTTTTT. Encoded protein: CASSLVARTGQSGELFF.

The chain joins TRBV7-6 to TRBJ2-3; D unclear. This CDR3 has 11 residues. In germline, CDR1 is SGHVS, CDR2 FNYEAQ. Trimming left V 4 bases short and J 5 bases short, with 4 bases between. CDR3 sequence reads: CASSYGDTQYF. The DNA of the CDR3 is TGTGCCAGCAGCTACGGAGATACGCAGTATTTT.

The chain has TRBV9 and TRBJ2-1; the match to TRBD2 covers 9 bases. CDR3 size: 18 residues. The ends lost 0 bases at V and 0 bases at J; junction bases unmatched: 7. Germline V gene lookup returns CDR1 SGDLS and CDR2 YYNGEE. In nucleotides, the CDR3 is TGTGCCAGCAGCGTAGAGGGCGGGGGGGCCAGCTCCTACAATGAGCAGTTCTTC. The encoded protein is CASSVEGGGASSYNEQFF.

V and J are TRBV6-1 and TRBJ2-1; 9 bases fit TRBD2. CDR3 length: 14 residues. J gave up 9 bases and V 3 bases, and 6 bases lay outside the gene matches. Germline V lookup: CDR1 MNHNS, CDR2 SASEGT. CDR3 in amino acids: CASSEGRGGTEQFF. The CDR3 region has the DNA TGTGCCAGCAGTGAGGGGCGGGGGGGCACTGAGCAGTTCTTC.

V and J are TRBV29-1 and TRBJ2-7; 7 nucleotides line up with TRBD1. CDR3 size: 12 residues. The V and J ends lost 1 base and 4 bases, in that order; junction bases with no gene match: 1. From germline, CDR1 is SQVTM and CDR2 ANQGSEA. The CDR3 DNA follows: TGCAGCGTTGAAGCCAGGGGGTACGAGCAGTACTTC. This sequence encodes CSVEARGYEQYF.

The CDR3 DNA reads TGTGCCAGCAGTATCCGACAGGGTGACACTGAAGCTTTCTTT. It translates to CASSIRQGDTEAFF. V and J are TRBV2 and TRBJ1-1; 7 bases agree with TRBD1. Germline V gene sequence: CDR1 SNHLY, CDR2 FYNNEI. V trimming: 5 bases; J trimming: 3 bases; junction bases outside the gene matches: 6. The CDR3 is 14 residues long.

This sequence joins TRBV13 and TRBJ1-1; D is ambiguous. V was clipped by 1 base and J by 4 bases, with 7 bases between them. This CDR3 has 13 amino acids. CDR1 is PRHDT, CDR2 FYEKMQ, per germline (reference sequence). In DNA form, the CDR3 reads TGTGCCAGCAGCTTAGCTAGAATCACTGAAGCTTTCTTT. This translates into CASSLARITEAFF.

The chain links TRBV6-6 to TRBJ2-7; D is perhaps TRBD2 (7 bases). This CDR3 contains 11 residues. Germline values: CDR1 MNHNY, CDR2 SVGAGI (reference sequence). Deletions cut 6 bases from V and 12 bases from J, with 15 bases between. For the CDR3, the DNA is TGTGCCAGCAGGCTGGGGGGGGCTAGGTACTTC. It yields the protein CASRLGGARYF.

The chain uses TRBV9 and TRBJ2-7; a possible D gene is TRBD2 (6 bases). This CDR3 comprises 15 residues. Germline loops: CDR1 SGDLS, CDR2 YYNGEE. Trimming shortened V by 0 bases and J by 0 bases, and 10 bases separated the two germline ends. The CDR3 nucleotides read TGTGCCAGCAGCGTAGGCAGCGGGTACTCCTACGAGCAGTACTTC. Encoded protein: CASSVGSGYSYEQYF.

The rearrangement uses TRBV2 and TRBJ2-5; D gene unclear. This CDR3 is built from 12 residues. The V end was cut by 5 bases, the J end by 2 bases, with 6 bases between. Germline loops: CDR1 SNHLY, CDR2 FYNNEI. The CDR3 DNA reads TGTGCCAGCAGTAGGAGTCAAGAGACCCAGTACTTC. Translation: CASSRSQETQYF. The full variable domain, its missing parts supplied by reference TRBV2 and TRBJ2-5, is EPEVTQTPSHQVTQMGQEVILRCVPISNHLYFYWYRQILGQKVEFLVSFYNNEISEKSEIFDDQFSVERPDGSNFTLKIRSTKLEDSAMYFCASSRSQETQYFGPGTRLLVL.

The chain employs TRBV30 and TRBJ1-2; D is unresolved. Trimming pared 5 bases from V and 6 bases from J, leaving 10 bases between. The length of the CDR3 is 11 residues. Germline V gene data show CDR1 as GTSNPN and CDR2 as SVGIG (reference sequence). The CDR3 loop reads CAWEGPNGYTF. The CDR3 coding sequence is TGTGCCTGGGAGGGTCCGAATGGCTACACCTTC.

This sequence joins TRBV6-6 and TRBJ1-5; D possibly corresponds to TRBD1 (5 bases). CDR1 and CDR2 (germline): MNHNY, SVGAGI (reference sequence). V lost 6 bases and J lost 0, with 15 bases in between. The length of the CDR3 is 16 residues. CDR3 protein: CASSPTVDLSNQPQHF. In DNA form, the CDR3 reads TGTGCCAGCAGCCCGACAGTTGATCTTAGCAATCAGCCCCAGCATTTT.

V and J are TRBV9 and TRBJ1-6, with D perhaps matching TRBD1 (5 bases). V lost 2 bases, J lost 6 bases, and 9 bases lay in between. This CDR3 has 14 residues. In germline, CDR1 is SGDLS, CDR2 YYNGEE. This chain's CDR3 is CASSVQGTNSPLHF. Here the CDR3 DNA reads TGTGCCAGCAGCGTCCAGGGCACTAATTCACCCCTCCACTTT.

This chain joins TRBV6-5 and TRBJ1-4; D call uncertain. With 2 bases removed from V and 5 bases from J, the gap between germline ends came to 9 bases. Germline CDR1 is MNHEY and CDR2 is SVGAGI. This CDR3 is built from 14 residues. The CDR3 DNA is TGTGCCAGCAGTTACCTCGGGGAGAATGAAAAACTGTTTTTT. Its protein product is CASSYLGENEKLFF.

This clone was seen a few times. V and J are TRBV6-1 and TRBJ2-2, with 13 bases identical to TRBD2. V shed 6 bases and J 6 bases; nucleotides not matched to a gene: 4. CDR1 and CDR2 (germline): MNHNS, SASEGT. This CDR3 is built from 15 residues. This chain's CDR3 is CASSYGTSGAGELFF. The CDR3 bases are TGTGCCAGCAGCTATGGGACTAGCGGGGCCGGGGAGCTGTTTTTT.